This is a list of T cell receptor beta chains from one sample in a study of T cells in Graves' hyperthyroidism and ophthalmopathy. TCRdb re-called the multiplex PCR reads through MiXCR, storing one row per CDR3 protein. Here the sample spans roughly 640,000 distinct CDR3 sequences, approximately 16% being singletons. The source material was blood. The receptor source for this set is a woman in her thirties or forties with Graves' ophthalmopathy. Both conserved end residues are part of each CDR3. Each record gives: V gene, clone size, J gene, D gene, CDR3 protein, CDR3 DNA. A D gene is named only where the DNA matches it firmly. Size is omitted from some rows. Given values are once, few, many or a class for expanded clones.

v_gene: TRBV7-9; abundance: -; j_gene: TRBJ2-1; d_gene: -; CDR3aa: CASSPTKWDNEQFF; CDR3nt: TGTGCCAGCAGCCCGACAAAGTGGGACAATGAGCAGTTCTTC
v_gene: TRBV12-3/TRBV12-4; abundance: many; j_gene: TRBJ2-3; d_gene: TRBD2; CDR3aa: CASSPRPSAGGSGTDTQYF; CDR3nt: TGTGCCAGCAGTCCCCGACCTTCGGCGGGGGGGTCCGGCACAGATACGCAGTATTTT
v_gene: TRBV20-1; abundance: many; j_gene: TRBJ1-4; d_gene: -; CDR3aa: CSARSTAAEKLFF; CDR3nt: TGCAGTGCCAGGTCGACAGCAGCTGAAAAACTGTTTTTT
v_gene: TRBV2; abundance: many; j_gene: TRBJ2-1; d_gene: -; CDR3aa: CASSLAADTYNEQFF; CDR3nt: TGTGCCAGCAGTTTAGCGGCCGATACCTACAATGAGCAGTTCTTC
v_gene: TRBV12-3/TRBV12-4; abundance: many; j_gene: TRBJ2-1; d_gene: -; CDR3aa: CASSSWAPGTIYNEQFF; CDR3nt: TGTGCCAGCAGTTCGTGGGCCCCCGGGACAATATACAATGAGCAGTTCTTC
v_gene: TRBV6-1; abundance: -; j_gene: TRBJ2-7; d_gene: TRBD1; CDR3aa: CASSEATGGIDEQYF; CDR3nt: TGTGCCAGCAGTGAAGCGACAGGGGGCATCGACGAGCAGTACTTC
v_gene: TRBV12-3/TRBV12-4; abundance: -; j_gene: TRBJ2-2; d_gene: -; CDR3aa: CASRWSFPTGELFF; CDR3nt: TGTGCCTCTAGGTGGTCCTTCCCCACCGGGGAGCTGTTTTTT
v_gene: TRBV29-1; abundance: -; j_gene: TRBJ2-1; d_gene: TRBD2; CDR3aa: CSTWGLAGTTYNEQFF; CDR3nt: TGCAGCACATGGGGACTAGCGGGGACGACCTACAATGAGCAGTTCTTC
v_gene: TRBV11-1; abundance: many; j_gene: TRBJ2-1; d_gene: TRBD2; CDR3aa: CASSRAGGSYNEQFF; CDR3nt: TGTGCCAGCAGCCGTGCCGGGGGGTCCTACAATGAGCAGTTCTTC
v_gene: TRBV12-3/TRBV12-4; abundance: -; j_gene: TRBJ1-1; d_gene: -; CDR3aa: CASITRGENTEAFF; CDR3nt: TGTGCCAGCATTACCAGGGGTGAGAACACTGAAGCTTTCTTT
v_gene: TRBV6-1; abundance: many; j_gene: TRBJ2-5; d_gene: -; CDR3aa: CASSEPSVETQYF; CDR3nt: TGTGCCAGCAGTGAACCCTCCGTGGAGACCCAGTACTTC
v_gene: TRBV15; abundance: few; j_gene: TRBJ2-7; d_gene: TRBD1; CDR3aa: CATSRDRVYEQYF; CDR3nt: TGTGCCACCAGCAGGGACAGGGTCTACGAGCAGTACTTC
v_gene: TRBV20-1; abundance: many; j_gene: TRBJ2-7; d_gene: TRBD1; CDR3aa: CSARQGLSSYEQYF; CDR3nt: TGCAGTGCTCGACAGGGATTATCCTCCTACGAGCAGTACTTC
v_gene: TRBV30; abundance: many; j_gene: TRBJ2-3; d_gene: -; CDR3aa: CAWSRVEDTQYF; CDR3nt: TGTGCCTGGAGTAGGGTTGAAGATACGCAGTATTTT
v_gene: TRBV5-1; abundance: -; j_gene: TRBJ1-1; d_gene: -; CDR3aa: CASSSPHMNTEAFF; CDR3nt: TGCGCCAGCAGCTCGCCCCATATGAACACTGAAGCTTTCTTT
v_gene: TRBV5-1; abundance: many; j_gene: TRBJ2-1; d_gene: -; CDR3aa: CASSLEAPAGNEQFF; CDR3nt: TGCGCCAGCAGCTTGGAGGCGCCCGCGGGCAATGAGCAGTTCTTC
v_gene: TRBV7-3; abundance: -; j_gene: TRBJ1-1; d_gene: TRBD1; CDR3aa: CASSLHSGQVIFTEAFF; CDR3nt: TGTGCCAGCAGCTTACATTCGGGACAGGTCATATTCACTGAAGCTTTCTTT
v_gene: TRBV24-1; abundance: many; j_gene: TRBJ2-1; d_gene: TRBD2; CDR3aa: CATRGLGPLGEQFF; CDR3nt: TGTGCCACCAGAGGACTAGGCCCCTTAGGTGAGCAGTTCTTC
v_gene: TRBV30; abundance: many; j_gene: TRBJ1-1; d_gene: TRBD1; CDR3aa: CAWEGQVNTEAFF; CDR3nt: TGTGCCTGGGAGGGACAGGTGAACACTGAAGCTTTCTTT
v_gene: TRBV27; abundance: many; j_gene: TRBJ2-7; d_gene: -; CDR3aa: CASAPPGRLNSYEQYF; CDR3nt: TGTGCCAGCGCCCCCCCCGGCAGACTTAACTCCTACGAGCAGTACTTC
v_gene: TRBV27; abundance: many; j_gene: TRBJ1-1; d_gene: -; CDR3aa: CASSWGAGWGTEAFF; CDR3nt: TGTGCCAGCAGCTGGGGAGCGGGGTGGGGTACTGAAGCTTTCTTT
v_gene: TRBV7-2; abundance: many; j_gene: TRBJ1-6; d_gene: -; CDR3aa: CASSLGRVGNSPLHF; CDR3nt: TGTGCCAGCAGCTTGGGGAGGGTCGGTAATTCACCCCTCCACTTT
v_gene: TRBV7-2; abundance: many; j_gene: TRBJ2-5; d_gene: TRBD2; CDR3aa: CASTISGSGETQYF; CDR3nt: TGTGCCAGCACCATTAGCGGGAGTGGGGAGACCCAGTACTTC
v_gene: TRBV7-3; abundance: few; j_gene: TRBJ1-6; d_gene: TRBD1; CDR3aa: CASSLQGTGSSYNSPLHF; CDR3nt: TGTGCCAGCAGCTTACAAGGGACAGGGAGCTCCTATAATTCACCCCTCCACTTT
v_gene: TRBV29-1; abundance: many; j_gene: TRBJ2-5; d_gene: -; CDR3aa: CSVGDRLGGTQYF; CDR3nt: TGCAGCGTAGGGGACAGACTAGGAGGGACCCAGTACTTC
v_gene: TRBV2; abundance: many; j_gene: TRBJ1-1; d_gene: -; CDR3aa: CASSEDPGSPEAFF; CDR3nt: TGTGCCAGCAGTGAGGACCCGGGGAGCCCTGAAGCTTTCTTT
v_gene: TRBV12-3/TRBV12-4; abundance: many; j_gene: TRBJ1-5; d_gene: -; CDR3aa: CASRPDSTPNQPQHF; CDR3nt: TGTGCCAGCAGGCCGGACAGCACGCCAAATCAGCCCCAGCATTTT
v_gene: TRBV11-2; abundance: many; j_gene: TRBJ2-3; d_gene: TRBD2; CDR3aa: CASSRLAVSTDTQYF; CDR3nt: TGTGCCAGCAGCAGACTAGCGGTTAGCACAGATACGCAGTATTTT
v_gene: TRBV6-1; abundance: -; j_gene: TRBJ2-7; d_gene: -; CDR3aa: CASSVDRTGGGIEQYF; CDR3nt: TGTGCCAGCAGTGTCGACAGGACGGGTGGGGGTATCGAGCAGTACTTC
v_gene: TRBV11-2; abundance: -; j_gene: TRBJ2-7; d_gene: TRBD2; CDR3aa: CASSSALAGVARQYF; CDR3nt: TGTGCCAGCAGCTCGGCTCTAGCGGGAGTTGCGAGGCAGTACTTC
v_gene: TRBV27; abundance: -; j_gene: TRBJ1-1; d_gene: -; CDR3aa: CASSPASRGAYTEAFF; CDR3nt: TGTGCCAGCAGTCCCGCCTCCAGAGGGGCTTACACTGAAGCTTTCTTT
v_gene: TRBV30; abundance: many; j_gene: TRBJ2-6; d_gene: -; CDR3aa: CAWSRGRLASGANVLTF; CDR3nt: TGTGCCTGGTCTAGGGGCAGACTTGCCTCTGGGGCCAACGTCCTGACTTTC
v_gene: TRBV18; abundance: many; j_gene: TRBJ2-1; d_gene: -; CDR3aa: CASSPGQHNEQFF; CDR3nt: TGTGCCAGCTCACCAGGACAGCACAATGAGCAGTTCTTC
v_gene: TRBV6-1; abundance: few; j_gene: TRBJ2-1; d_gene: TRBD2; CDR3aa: CASSERGLAGSNEQFF; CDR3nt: TGTGCCAGCAGTGAAAGGGGGCTAGCGGGGAGCAATGAGCAGTTCTTC
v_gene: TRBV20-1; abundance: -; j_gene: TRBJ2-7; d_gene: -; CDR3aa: CSARGNTGSYEQYF; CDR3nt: TGCAGTGCTAGAGGGAACACTGGCTCTTACGAGCAGTACTTC
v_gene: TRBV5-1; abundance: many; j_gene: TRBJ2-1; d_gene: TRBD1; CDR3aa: CASSYRGESYNEQFF; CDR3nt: TGCGCCAGCAGCTACAGGGGAGAATCCTACAATGAGCAGTTCTTC
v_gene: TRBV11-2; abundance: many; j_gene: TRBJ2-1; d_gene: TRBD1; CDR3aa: CASSIRQGSYNEQFF; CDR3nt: TGTGCCAGCAGCATTCGACAGGGATCCTACAATGAGCAGTTCTTC
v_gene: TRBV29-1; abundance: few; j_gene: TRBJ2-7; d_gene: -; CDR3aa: CSALDTGTGEQYF; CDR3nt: TGCAGCGCCCTCGATACGGGGACCGGGGAGCAGTACTTC
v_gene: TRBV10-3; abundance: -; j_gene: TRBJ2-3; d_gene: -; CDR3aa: CAISGSGSPDTQYF; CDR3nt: TGTGCCATCAGTGGGTCAGGGTCCCCAGATACGCAGTATTTT
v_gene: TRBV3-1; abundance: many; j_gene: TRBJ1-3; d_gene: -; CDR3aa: CASSQGLGTSSGNTIYF; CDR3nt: TGTGCCAGCAGCCAAGGTCTCGGGACGAGCTCTGGAAACACCATATATTTT
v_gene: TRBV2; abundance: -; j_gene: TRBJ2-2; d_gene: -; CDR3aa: CANSRAGTGELFF; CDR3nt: TGTGCCAACTCGAGGGCGGGTACCGGGGAGCTGTTTTTT
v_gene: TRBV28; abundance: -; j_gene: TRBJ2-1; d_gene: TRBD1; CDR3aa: CASSFTTTSWTGDYNEQFF; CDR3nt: TGTGCCAGCAGTTTCACAACCACCTCCTGGACAGGGGACTACAATGAGCAGTTCTTC